These 29 T cell receptor beta chains were sequenced from one sample in a study of T cells after yellow fever vaccination. TCRdb redid the calling of the 5' RACE reads with MiXCR, one entry per CDR3 protein. This table holds 300,000 to 350,000 distinct CDR3 sequences, around 4.3% found once. This specimen consisted of PBMCs, obtained 15 days after the yellow fever booster vaccination. All receptors come from a man between 18 and 29 years old who received the YFV17D yellow fever vaccine.

This clonotype was counted between two and nine times. This chain uses TRBV20-1 with TRBJ2-1; the D gene is possibly TRBD1 (6 bases). V lost 4 bases to trimming and J lost 0 bases, with 7 bases between them. The CDR3 consists of 13 residues. Looked up from germline, CDR1 is DFQATT and CDR2 is SNEGSKA (reference sequence). In DNA, the CDR3 is TGCAGTGCTAACAGGGCCTCCTACAATGAGCAGTTCTTC. This translates into CSANRASYNEQFF.

The chain combines TRBV7-9 with TRBJ2-1, with a weak D call TRBD2 (6 bases). The CDR3 loop spans 18 amino acids. Germline V gene sequence: CDR1 SEHNR, CDR2 FQNEAQ (reference sequence). V lost 5 bases to trimming and J lost 0 bases, with 20 bases between them. CDR3 residues: CASSPGPGADHSYNEQFF. CDR3 DNA sequence: TGTGCCAGCAGCCCGGGACCGGGAGCGGACCACTCCTACAATGAGCAGTTCTTC.

This clonotype was detected ten times or more. CDR3 nucleotides: TGTGCCAGCAGCCAAAGAGGGGGGCGAAGGGCTGAAGCTTTCTTT. Encoded protein: CASSQRGGRRAEAFF. V usage is TRBV7-2 and J usage is TRBJ1-1, with a possible D match to TRBD1 (6 bases). This CDR3 contains 15 residues. Trimming shortened V by 5 bases and J by 6 bases, and 19 bases separated the two germline ends. Germline values: CDR1 SGHTA, CDR2 FQGNSA.

This clonotype was seen only a few times. The chain recombines TRBV27 with TRBJ2-3; D may be TRBD2 (5 bases). V lost 6 bases to trimming and J lost 0 bases, with 10 bases between them. The V gene's germline CDR1 is MNHEY and CDR2 SMNVEV (reference sequence). The CDR3 extends over 14 amino acids. The CDR3: CASRLRGSTDTQYF. The CDR3 coding sequence is TGTGCCAGCAGGCTTCGAGGGAGCACAGATACGCAGTATTTT.

This clonotype was seen only a few times. This chain links TRBV6-5 with TRBJ1-3; 7 positions agree with TRBD1. Germline-derived CDR1 and CDR2 are MNHEY and SVGAGI. CDR3 length: 16 residues. J gave up 8 bases and V 5 bases, and 15 bases lay outside the gene matches. The CDR3 sequence: CASSTDLTGEGHTIYF. The DNA of the CDR3 is TGTGCCAGCAGTACCGACTTAACAGGGGAGGGGCACACCATATATTTT.

The sample holds many counts of this clonotype. The chain has TRBV6-2 or TRBV6-3 and TRBJ2-2; D is unresolved. The CDR3 has 13 residues. Trimming left V 7 bases short and J 9 bases short, with 15 bases between. Germline CDR1 reads MNHEY; CDR2 reads SVGEGT. Written as DNA, the CDR3 is TGTGCCAGCACCAGTGTCGGGTACCGGGAGCTGTTTTTT. It is translated as CASTSVGYRELFF.

This clonotype occurred a few times. This sequence joins TRBV29-1 and TRBJ1-2; possible D gene TRBD1, 5 bases. V was trimmed by 6 bases and J by 7 bases, leaving 15 bases between them. The CDR3 length is 12 residues. Germline V CDR1 and CDR2: SQVTM, ANQGSEA. CDR3 DNA sequence: TGCAGCGTGGGGGACCAGAATGCTGGCTACACCTTC. It codes for CSVGDQNAGYTF.

This clonotype came up a few times. The V and J genes are TRBV5-1 and TRBJ1-4; unclear D gene. The germline V gene encodes CDR1 SGHRS and CDR2 YFSETQ. The CDR3 is 15 residues long. The germline V and J ends were trimmed by 0 bases and 0 bases, with 6 bases remaining between them. The CDR3 coding sequence is TGCGCCAGCAGCTTGGTAACGGCAACTAATGAAAAACTGTTTTTT. Translation: CASSLVTATNEKLFF.

This clonotype has at least ten counts. The CDR3 DNA reads TGCAGTGCTAGAGATCTGGACAGAGGGCACATTCAGTACTTC. It is translated as CSARDLDRGHIQYF. V usage is TRBV20-1 and J usage is TRBJ2-4; D may be TRBD1 (6 bases). The CDR3 length is 14 residues. V was shortened by 0 bases and J by 8 bases, with 14 bases between the two germline ends. Germline CDR1 is DFQATT and CDR2 is SNEGSKA (reference sequence).

This clonotype was counted only a few times. The V gene is TRBV12-3 or TRBV12-4, the J gene TRBJ1-2; D remains unclear. Trimming removed 6 bases from V and 4 bases from J, with 18 bases in between. This CDR3 contains 15 residues. CDR3 DNA: TGTGCCAGCAGCCATCCAGACACCTTCTTCTATGGCTACACCTTC. This codes for CASSHPDTFFYGYTF.

The V gene is TRBV2, the J gene TRBJ2-5; 8 nucleotides match TRBD1. V shed 6 bases, J shed 5 bases, and the junction held 8 bases outside the gene matches. The CDR3 is 14 residues long. The V gene's germline CDR1 is SNHLY and CDR2 FYNNEI. CDR3 DNA sequence: TGTGCCAGCAGCAGGGACAGGCAGGCGGAGACCCAGTACTTC. Protein: CASSRDRQAETQYF.

V is TRBV6-5 and J is TRBJ1-2; unclear D gene. Germline CDR1 and CDR2: MNHEY and SVGAGI. The germline V and J ends were trimmed by 6 bases and 3 bases, with 11 bases remaining between them. The CDR3 extends over 13 amino acids. In nucleotides, the CDR3 is TGTGCCAGCAGGAACAGCTACTACTATGGCTACACCTTC. Its protein is CASRNSYYYGYTF.

The sample holds a few counts of this clonotype. This sequence joins TRBV2 and TRBJ2-3; TRBD2 matches at 8 bases. J gave up 4 bases and V 6 bases, and 24 bases lay outside the gene matches. The CDR3 has 20 amino acids. Germline loops: CDR1 SNHLY, CDR2 FYNNEI. The CDR3 loop reads CASSARVAGTSRNPSDTQYF. CDR3 DNA: TGTGCCAGCAGCGCGAGGGTAGCGGGGACCTCCCGCAATCCGTCAGATACGCAGTATTTT.

The J gene is TRBJ2-3, the V gene TRBV4-3; possibly TRBD1 for D (5 bases). CDR3 length: 18 amino acids. Germline CDR1 is LGHNA and CDR2 is YSLEER. V lost 1 base and J 2 bases, leaving 19 bases between the germline ends. CDR3 nucleotides: TGCGCCAGCAGCCAAGCCAGGGAATGGGGTGGGTACACAGATACGCAGTATTTT. Its protein product is CASSQAREWGGYTDTQYF.

This clonotype was counted a few times. The chain has TRBV6-6 and TRBJ2-7, with D maybe TRBD2 (5 bases). There are 11 residues in the CDR3. Trimming left V 6 bases short and J 7 bases short, with 10 bases between. CDR1 is MNHNY, CDR2 SVGAGI, per germline (reference sequence). CDR3 residues: CASSRTGEQYF. The CDR3 nucleotides are TGTGCCAGCAGCCGCACGGGGGAGCAGTACTTC.

This clonotype occurred many times. V gene TRBV20-1 combines with J gene TRBJ1-2, with D hard to call. With 8 bases removed from V and 4 bases from J, the gap between germline ends came to 17 bases. The CDR3 covers 13 residues. Germline V CDR1 and CDR2: DFQATT, SNEGSKA (reference sequence). CDR3 loop: CSYASSYGYGYTF. The CDR3 DNA sequence: TGCAGTTATGCTAGTTCGTACGGCTATGGCTACACCTTC.

The table lists this clonotype with many counts. The chain recombines TRBV20-1 with TRBJ1-2; maybe TRBD1 (5 bases). CDR1 is DFQATT, CDR2 SNEGSKA, per germline (reference sequence). The CDR3 is made up of 13 amino acids. V was pared by 1 base and J by 5 bases, with 11 bases between. The CDR3 nucleotides are TGCAGTGCTAGAGTGCGGGGCAATTATGGCTACACCTTC. Protein sequence: CSARVRGNYGYTF.

This clonotype was seen at least ten times. The genes are TRBV5-1 and TRBJ2-2; D is unresolved. The germline gives CDR1 SGHRS, CDR2 YFSETQ. V was clipped by 7 bases and J by 6 bases, with 19 bases between them. This CDR3 region has 15 residues. The CDR3 protein is CASSKDHHMSGELFF. CDR3 bases: TGCGCCAGCTCCAAGGACCACCACATGTCCGGGGAGCTGTTTTTT.

In DNA form, the CDR3 reads TGTGCCAGCAGCAAAACAGGGTACACCGGGGAGCTGTTTTTT. Translation: CASSKTGYTGELFF. V gene TRBV7-3 combines with J gene TRBJ2-2; the D gene is possibly TRBD1 (6 bases). The CDR3 spans 14 residues. Germline CDR1 and CDR2: SGHTA and FQGTGA. Trimming took 5 bases from V and 3 from J, leaving 10 bases between them.

This sequence joins TRBV4-3 and TRBJ2-7; D call uncertain. This CDR3 region has 19 residues. CDR1 is LGHNA and CDR2 is YSLEER in the germline V gene. Trimming pared 0 bases from V and 3 bases from J, leaving 24 bases between. The CDR3 DNA follows: TGCGCCAGCAGCCAAGATGATCGATTATCCAGCCGCCTTAACTACGAGCAGTACTTC. Amino acid sequence: CASSQDDRLSSRLNYEQYF.

There are many counts of this clonotype. The V gene is TRBV7-2, the J gene TRBJ2-7; D remains unclear. V was trimmed by 4 bases and J by 3 bases, leaving 13 bases between them. Looked up from germline, CDR1 is SGHTA and CDR2 is FQGNSA. The CDR3 spans 14 residues. CDR3 DNA: TGTGCCAGCAGCTCCTCTGTGGGTTTCTACGAGCAGTACTTC. It specifies CASSSSVGFYEQYF.

This clonotype was seen ten or more times. The chain uses TRBV6-6 and TRBJ2-5, with 7 bases lining up with TRBD2. CDR3 length equals 13 residues. The trim removed 7 bases at V and 2 bases at J, leaving 4 bases unmatched. CDR1 is MNHNY, CDR2 SVGAGI, per germline (reference sequence). CDR3 in amino acids: CASMSSGQETQYF. For the CDR3, the DNA is TGTGCCAGCATGTCTAGCGGACAAGAGACCCAGTACTTC.

The chain combines TRBV19 with TRBJ2-2; D not resolved. Germline CDR1 LNHDA, CDR2 SQIVND (reference sequence). The CDR3 spans 14 residues. V lost 0 bases, J lost 4 bases, and 6 bases lay in between. CDR3 region: CASSIEGFTGELFF. The CDR3 nucleotides are TGTGCCAGTAGTATAGAAGGGTTCACCGGGGAGCTGTTTTTT. Full variable domain (rest looked up from reference TRBV19 and TRBJ2-2): DGGITQSPKYLFRKEGQNVTLSCEQNLNHDAMYWYRQDPGQGLRLIYYSQIVNDFQKGDIAEGYSVSREKKESFPLTVTSAQKNPTAFYLCASSIEGFTGELFFGEGSRLTVL.

V and J are TRBV7-2 and TRBJ2-7; 11 positions match TRBD1. Trimming cost V 4 bases and J 6 bases; bases outside gene matches: 11. Germline V gene lookup returns CDR1 SGHTA and CDR2 FQGNSA. This CDR3 is 16 amino acids long. As DNA, the CDR3 is TGTGCCAGCAGCTATGCGCCGGGACAGGGGGGGCTCGAGCAGTACTTC. Translation gives CASSYAPGQGGLEQYF.

This clonotype came up many times. J is TRBJ2-7 and V is TRBV20-1, with 7 nucleotides matching TRBD2. The junction had 1 base not matched to a gene; V was cut back by 2 bases and J by 3 bases. There are 12 residues in the CDR3. CDR1 is DFQATT, CDR2 SNEGSKA, per germline (reference sequence). CDR3 sequence reads: CSARLAGYEQYF. CDR3 DNA sequence: TGCAGTGCTAGATTAGCGGGCTACGAGCAGTACTTC.

This clonotype was seen at least ten times. The chain carries TRBV12-3 or TRBV12-4 and TRBJ1-2; TRBD1 is a possible D gene (5 bases). This CDR3 spans 12 amino acids. The V gene lost 6 bases and the J gene lost 8 bases, with 13 bases spanning the gap. CDR3 loop: CASSQGGDGYTF. DNA of the CDR3: TGTGCCAGCAGCCAGGGAGGGGACGGCTACACCTTC.

This clonotype was seen more than once but under ten times. This chain connects TRBV12-3 or TRBV12-4 to TRBJ1-1; tentatively, D is TRBD1 (6 bases). V was pared by 5 bases and J by 1 base, with 14 bases between. This CDR3 is built from 15 residues. The chain's CDR3 is CASSPRTVGNTEAFF. CDR3 DNA: TGTGCCAGCAGTCCTCGGACAGTCGGGAACACTGAAGCTTTCTTT.

This clonotype was seen many times. The chain carries TRBV6-2 or TRBV6-3 and TRBJ2-7; D remains ambiguous. This CDR3 spans 11 amino acids. V lost 2 bases, J lost 5 bases, and 4 bases lay in between. CDR1 and CDR2 from the germline V gene are MNHEY and SVGEGT. The CDR3 DNA sequence: TGTGCCAGCAGTTACAGCAACGAGCAGTACTTC. This sequence encodes CASSYSNEQYF.

The chain uses TRBV12-3 or TRBV12-4 and TRBJ2-7; possible D gene TRBD1, 6 bases. V was clipped by 5 bases and J by 9 bases, with 23 bases between them. The CDR3 is 15 amino acids. The CDR3 reads CASSPRPRDKLGQYF. In nucleotides, the CDR3 is TGTGCCAGCAGTCCCCGGCCAAGGGACAAGCTAGGGCAGTACTTC.